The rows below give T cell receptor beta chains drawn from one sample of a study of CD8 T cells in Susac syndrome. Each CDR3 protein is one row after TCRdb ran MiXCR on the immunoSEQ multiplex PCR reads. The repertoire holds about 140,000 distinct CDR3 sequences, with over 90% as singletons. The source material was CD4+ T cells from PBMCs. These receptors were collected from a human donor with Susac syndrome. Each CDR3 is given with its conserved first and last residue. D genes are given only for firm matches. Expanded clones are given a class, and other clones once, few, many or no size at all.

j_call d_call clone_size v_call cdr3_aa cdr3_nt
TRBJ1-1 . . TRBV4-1 CASRGQLKNTEAFF TGCGCCAGCAGAGGCCAACTGAAGAACACTGAAGCTTTCTTT
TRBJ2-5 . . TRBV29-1 CSVVHFRETQYF TGCAGCGTTGTGCACTTTAGGGAGACCCAGTACTTC
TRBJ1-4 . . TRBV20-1 CSARREKLFF TGCAGTGCTAGGAGGGAAAAACTGTTTTTT
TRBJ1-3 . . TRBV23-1 CASSQLGPGNTIYF TGCGCCAGCAGTCAATTGGGCCCTGGAAACACCATATATTTT
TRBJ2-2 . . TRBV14 CASGRQATGELFF TGTGCCAGCGGGCGCCAGGCGACCGGGGAGCTGTTTTTT
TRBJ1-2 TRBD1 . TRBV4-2 CASSQAGVTGGPYGYTF TGTGCCAGCAGCCAAGCGGGTGTAACAGGGGGGCCATATGGCTACACCTTC
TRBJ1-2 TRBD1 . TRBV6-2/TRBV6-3 CASSDRAYGYTF TGTGCCAGCAGCGACAGGGCCTATGGCTACACCTTC
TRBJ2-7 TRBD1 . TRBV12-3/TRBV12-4 CASSLQGATYEQYF TGTGCCAGCAGCTTACAGGGGGCTACTTACGAGCAGTACTTC
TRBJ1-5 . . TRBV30 CAWSIHGDQPQHF TGTGCCTGGAGCATACACGGGGATCAGCCCCAGCATTTT
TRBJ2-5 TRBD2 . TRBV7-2 CASSPRSGRFQETQYF TGTGCCAGCAGCCCTCGGTCCGGGAGGTTCCAAGAGACCCAGTACTTC
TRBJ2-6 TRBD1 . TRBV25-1 CASSDDRVAGANVLTF TGTGCCAGCAGTGACGACAGGGTAGCTGGGGCCAACGTCCTGACTTTC
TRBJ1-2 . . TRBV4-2 CASSQTDVYGYTF TGTGCCAGCAGCCAAACTGACGTCTATGGCTACACCTTC
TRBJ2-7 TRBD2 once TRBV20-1 CSAKAGGYEQYF TGCAGTGCAAAGGCGGGGGGATACGAGCAGTACTTC
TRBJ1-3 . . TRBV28 CASSSNTIYF TGTGCCAGCAGTTCTAACACCATATATTTT
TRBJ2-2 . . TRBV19 CASTRGDTGELFF TGTGCCAGTACTCGCGGAGACACCGGGGAGCTGTTTTTT
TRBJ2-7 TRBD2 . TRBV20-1 CSARDLAGEVYEQYF TGCAGTGCTAGAGATCTAGCGGGAGAAGTCTACGAGCAGTACTTC
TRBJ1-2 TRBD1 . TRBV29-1 CSAGQGSNGYTF TGCAGCGCAGGACAGGGGTCAAATGGCTACACCTTC
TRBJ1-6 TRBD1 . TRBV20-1 CSARRTGNMPLHF TGCAGTGCTAGACGGACAGGGAATATGCCCCTCCACTTT
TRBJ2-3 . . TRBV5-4 CASSFGPHTDTQYF TGTGCCAGCAGCTTTGGTCCGCACACAGATACGCAGTATTTT
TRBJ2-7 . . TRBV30 CAWSGVTAYEQYF TGTGCCTGGAGTGGTGTGACAGCCTACGAGCAGTACTTC
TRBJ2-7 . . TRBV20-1 CSARPGTYEQYF TGCAGTGCTAGGCCGGGAACCTACGAGCAGTACTTC
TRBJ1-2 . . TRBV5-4 CASSWGSGGSYGYTF TGTGCCAGCAGCTGGGGGTCAGGAGGATCCTATGGCTACACCTTC
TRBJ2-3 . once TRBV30 CAWSSLLADTQYF TGTGCCTGGAGTTCCTTGTTGGCAGATACGCAGTATTTT
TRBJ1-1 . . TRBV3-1 CASSQGTSQEAFF TGTGCCAGCAGCCAAGGGACGTCCCAAGAAGCTTTCTTT
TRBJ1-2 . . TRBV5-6 CASSLGTMGRGYTF TGTGCCAGCAGCTTGGGAACTATGGGTAGGGGCTACACCTTC
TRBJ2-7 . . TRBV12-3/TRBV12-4 CASSLGDIYEQYF TGTGCCAGCAGTTTGGGGGACATCTACGAGCAGTACTTC
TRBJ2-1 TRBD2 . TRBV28 CASSRLAGGLRGDEQFF TGTGCCAGCAGTAGACTAGCGGGAGGACTTAGGGGGGATGAGCAGTTCTTC
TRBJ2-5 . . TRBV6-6 CASSYSGQQETQYF TGTGCCAGCAGTTACTCTGGACAGCAAGAGACCCAGTACTTC
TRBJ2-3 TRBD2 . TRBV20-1 CSASHPGLAGTSTDTQYF TGCAGTGCTTCACATCCGGGACTAGCGGGCACTAGCACAGATACGCAGTATTTT
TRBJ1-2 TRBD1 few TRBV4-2 CASSQDRVNYGYTF TGTGCCAGCAGCCAGGACAGGGTTAACTATGGCTACACCTTC
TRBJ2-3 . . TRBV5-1 CASSLRQVDTDTQYF TGCGCCAGCAGCTTGAGACAGGTTGACACAGATACGCAGTATTTT
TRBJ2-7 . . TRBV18 CASSPLLAYEQYF TGTGCCAGCTCACCCCTACTAGCCTACGAGCAGTACTTC
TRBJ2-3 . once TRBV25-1 CASSFTTDTQYF TGTGCCAGCAGTTTTACCACAGATACGCAGTATTTT
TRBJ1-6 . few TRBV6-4 CASSVSPGNSPLHF TGTGCCAGCAGTGTGTCCCCTGGGAATTCACCCCTCCACTTT
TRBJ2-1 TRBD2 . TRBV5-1 CASSFGSGGNYNEQFF TGCGCCAGCAGCTTTGGTAGCGGGGGGAACTACAATGAGCAGTTCTTC
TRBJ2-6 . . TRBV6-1 CASETGYSGANVLTF TGTGCCAGTGAGACAGGCTACTCTGGGGCCAACGTCCTGACTTTC
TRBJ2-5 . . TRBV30 CAWSVRLETQYF TGTGCCTGGAGTGTACGCCTAGAGACCCAGTACTTC
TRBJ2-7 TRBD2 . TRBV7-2 CASSSWGGARDEQYF TGTGCCAGCAGCTCATGGGGAGGGGCTAGAGACGAGCAGTACTTC
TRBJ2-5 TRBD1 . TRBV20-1 CSATKGQSGETQYF TGCAGTGCTACCAAGGGACAGTCGGGGGAGACCCAGTACTTC
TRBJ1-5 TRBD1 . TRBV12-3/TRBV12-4 CASSAQGARQPQHF TGTGCCAGCAGTGCCCAGGGGGCGAGACAGCCCCAGCATTTT
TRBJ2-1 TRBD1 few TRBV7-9 CASINSGGNEQFF TGTGCCAGCATCAACTCAGGGGGCAATGAGCAGTTCTTC
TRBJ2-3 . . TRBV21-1 CASSGQGLTQYF TGTGCCAGCAGCGGACAGGGATTGACGCAGTATTTT
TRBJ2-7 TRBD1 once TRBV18 CASSPNPGGEQYF TGTGCCAGCTCGCCAAATCCAGGGGGCGAGCAGTACTTC
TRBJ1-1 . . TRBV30 CAWREGPGTEAFF TGTGCCTGGAGGGAGGGCCCTGGCACTGAAGCTTTCTTT
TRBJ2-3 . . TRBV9 CASSVGYGAGSDTQYF TGTGCCAGCAGCGTAGGATATGGGGCAGGCTCAGATACGCAGTATTTT
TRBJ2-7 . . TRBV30 CAWTDGAYEQYF TGTGCCTGGACAGATGGGGCCTACGAGCAGTACTTC
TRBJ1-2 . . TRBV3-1 CASSRRTETGGYTF TGTGCCAGCAGCCGAAGGACGGAGACTGGCGGCTACACCTTC
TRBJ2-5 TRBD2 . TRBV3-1 CASSLSTTSGGVRETQYF TGTGCCAGCAGCCTGAGCACGACTAGCGGGGGGGTCAGAGAGACCCAGTACTTC
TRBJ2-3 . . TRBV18 CASSPGPGDTQYF TGTGCCAGCTCACCAGGGCCGGGAGATACGCAGTATTTT
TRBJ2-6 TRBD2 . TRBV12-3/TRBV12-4 CASSYRTSGRTGANVLTF TGTGCCAGCAGTTATAGGACTAGCGGGAGAACAGGGGCCAACGTCCTGACTTTC
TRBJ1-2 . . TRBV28 CASSSNRIGYTF TGTGCCAGCAGCTCCAACAGGATTGGCTACACCTTC
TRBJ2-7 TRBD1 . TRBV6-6 CASSGTGGDEQYF TGTGCCAGCAGTGGGACAGGGGGAGACGAGCAGTACTTC
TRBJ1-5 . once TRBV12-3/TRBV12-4 CASSSRDIGYQPQHF TGTGCCAGCAGTTCCCGGGACATAGGGTATCAGCCCCAGCATTTT
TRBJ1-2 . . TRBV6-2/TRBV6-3 CASSYVRTSYGYTF TGTGCCAGCAGTTACGTCAGAACGTCTTATGGCTACACCTTC